A single T cell receptor (beta chain) is shown here with its context. The antigen is undetermined. The data originate from a study of cytomegalovirus exposure and HLA in healthy donors. General observations from the study: Solely CMV serostatus was available to characterize immune exposure.

Germline lookup yields CDR1 SQVTM and CDR2 ANQGSEA. J was trimmed by 2 bases and V by 5 bases; bases with no gene match: 2. CDR3 length: 13 residues. PCR primers comprised 60 Vbeta and 13 Jbeta primers. Only in-frame clones appear in the TCRdb table, and some are missing; sequencing was by immunoSEQ multiplex PCR. The table has approximately 220,000 clones, roughly 82% seen once. The chain has TRBV29-1 and TRBJ2-1; TRBD1 matches at 8 bases. The sequenced sample consisted of PBMCs. The clonotype was recovered from a man in his forties or fifties in good health and CMV-seropositive. The CDR3, as DNA: TGCAGCGTTTACAGGGGGGCCTACAATGAGCAGTTCTTC. Its protein is CSVYRGAYNEQFF.